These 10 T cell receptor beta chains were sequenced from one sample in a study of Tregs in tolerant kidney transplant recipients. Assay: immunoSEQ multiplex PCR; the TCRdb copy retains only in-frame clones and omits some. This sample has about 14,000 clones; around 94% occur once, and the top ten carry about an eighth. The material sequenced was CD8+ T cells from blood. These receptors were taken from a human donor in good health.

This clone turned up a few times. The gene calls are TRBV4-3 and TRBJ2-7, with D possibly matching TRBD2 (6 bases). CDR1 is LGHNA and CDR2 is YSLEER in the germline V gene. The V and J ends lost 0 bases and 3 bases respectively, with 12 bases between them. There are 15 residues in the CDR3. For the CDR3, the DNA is TGCGCCAGCAGCCAAGAGACCGGGACTTACTACGAGCAGTACTTC. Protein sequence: CASSQETGTYYEQYF.

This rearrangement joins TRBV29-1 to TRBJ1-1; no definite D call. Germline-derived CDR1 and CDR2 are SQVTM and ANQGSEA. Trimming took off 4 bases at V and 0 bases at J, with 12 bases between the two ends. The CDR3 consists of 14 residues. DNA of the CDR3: TGCAGCGTTGTAGGCCCATCCCTGAACACTGAAGCTTTCTTT. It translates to CSVVGPSLNTEAFF. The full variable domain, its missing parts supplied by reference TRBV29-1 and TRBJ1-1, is SAVISQKPSRDICQRGTSLTIQCQVDSQVTMMFWYRQQPGQSLTLIATANQGSEATYESGFVIDKFPISRPNLTFSTLTVSNMSPEDSSIYLCSVVGPSLNTEAFFGQGTRLTVV.

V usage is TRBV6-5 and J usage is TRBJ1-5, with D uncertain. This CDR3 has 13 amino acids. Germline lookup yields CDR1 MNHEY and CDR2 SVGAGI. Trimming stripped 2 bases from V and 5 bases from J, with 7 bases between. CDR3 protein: CASSYARDQPQHF. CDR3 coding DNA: TGTGCCAGCAGTTACGCCAGAGATCAGCCCCAGCATTTT.

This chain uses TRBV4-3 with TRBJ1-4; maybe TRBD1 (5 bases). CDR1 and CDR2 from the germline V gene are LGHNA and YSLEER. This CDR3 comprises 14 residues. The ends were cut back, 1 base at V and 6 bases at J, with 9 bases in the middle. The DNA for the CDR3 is TGCGCCAGCAGCCAAGCATGGGGGGATGAAAAACTGTTTTTT. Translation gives CASSQAWGDEKLFF.

The CDR3 DNA follows: TGTGCCAGTAGTATCTCAGGGGGGGGTAGTTCACCCCTCCACTTT. Protein: CASSISGGGSSPLHF. The V and J genes are TRBV19 and TRBJ1-6; 7 nucleotides line up with TRBD1. Germline assignment: CDR1 LNHDA and CDR2 SQIVND (reference sequence). With 3 bases clipped from V and 9 bases from J, the junction kept 8 bases outside the gene matches. CDR3 length: 15 amino acids.

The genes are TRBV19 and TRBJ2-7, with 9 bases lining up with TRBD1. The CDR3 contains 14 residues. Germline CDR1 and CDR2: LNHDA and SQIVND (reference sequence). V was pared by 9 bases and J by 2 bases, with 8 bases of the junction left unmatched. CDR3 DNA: TGTGCCAGCACATTCGGGACAGGGACCTACGAGCAGTACTTC. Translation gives CASTFGTGTYEQYF.

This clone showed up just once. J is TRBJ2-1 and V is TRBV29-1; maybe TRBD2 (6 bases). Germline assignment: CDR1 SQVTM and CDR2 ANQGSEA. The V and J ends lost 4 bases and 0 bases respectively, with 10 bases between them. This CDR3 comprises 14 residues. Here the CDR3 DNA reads TGCAGCGTTGGGGGGGTTAGCTCCTACAATGAGCAGTTCTTC. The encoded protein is CSVGGVSSYNEQFF.

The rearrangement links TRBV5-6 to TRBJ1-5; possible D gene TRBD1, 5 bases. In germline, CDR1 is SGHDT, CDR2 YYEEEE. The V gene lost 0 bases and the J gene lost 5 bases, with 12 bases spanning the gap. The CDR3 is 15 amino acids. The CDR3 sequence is CASSLGGEVYQPQHF. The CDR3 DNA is TGTGCCAGCAGCTTGGGAGGGGAAGTTTATCAGCCCCAGCATTTT.

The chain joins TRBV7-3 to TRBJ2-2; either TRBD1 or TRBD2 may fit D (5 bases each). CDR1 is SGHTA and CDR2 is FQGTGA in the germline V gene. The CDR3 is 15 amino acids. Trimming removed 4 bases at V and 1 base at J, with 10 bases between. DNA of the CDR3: TGTGCCAGCAGCTCTGGGACGGAGAACACCGGGGAGCTGTTTTTT. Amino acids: CASSSGTENTGELFF.

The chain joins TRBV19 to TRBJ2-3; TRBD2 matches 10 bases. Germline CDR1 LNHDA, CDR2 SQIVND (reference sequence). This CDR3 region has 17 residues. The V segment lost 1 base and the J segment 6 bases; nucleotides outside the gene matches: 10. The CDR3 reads CASSIASGGEWGDTQYF. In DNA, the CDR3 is TGTGCCAGTAGTATAGCTAGCGGGGGCGAATGGGGGGATACGCAGTATTTT. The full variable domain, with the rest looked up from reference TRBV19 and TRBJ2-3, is DGGITQSPKYLFRKEGQNVTLSCEQNLNHDAMYWYRQDPGQGLRLIYYSQIVNDFQKGDIAEGYSVSREKKESFPLTVTSAQKNPTAFYLCASSIASGGEWGDTQYFGPGTRLTVL.